This is a list of T cell receptor beta chains from one sample in a study of cytomegalovirus exposure and HLA in healthy donors. Produced via immunoSEQ multiplex PCR; TCRdb's table is partial and in-frame only. Recorded for this sample: some 130,000 clones. Material: PBMCs. These receptors were obtained from a woman between 40 and 50 years old in good health and CMV-seropositive. CDR3s include the opening cysteine and the closing phenylalanine or tryptophan. D genes are given only for firm matches.

TGCGCCAGCAGCTCGTTCACGGACAGGGTAGACGGAAACACCATATATTTT | CASSSFTDRVDGNTIYF | TRBV5-1 | TRBD1 | TRBJ1-3
TGTGCCAGCAGCGTAACCGGAGACCCATACAATGAGCAGTTCTTC | CASSVTGDPYNEQFF | TRBV9 | . | TRBJ2-1
TGTGCCAGCAGATACCCGGCGGGGGGAGAGACCCAGTACTTC | CASRYPAGGETQYF | TRBV28 | TRBD2 | TRBJ2-5
TGTGCCAGCAGCTTAAGTAGCGGCACAGATACGCAGTATTTT | CASSLSSGTDTQYF | TRBV5-4 | . | TRBJ2-3
TGTGCCAGCAGCTTAAGACAGCCGAGGCGGGACCAAATCTACAATGAGCAGTTCTTC | CASSLRQPRRDQIYNEQFF | TRBV7-3 | . | TRBJ2-1
TGTGCCAGCTCACCAAGACAGGACACCATATATTTT | CASSPRQDTIYF | TRBV18 | . | TRBJ1-3
TGCGCCAGCAGTGATTACTCTAGCGGGAGGGGGCGCACAGATACGCAGTATTTT | CASSDYSSGRGRTDTQYF | TRBV10-1 | TRBD2 | TRBJ2-3
TGTGCCAGCAGCCCTGGGACACCCTCTGGAAACACCATATATTTT | CASSPGTPSGNTIYF | TRBV5-4 | . | TRBJ1-3
TGTGCCAGCAGCTTGGGCGGGGGCGGAGAGACCCAGTACTTC | CASSLGGGGETQYF | TRBV5-6 | . | TRBJ2-5
TGTGCCAGCAGCCGACAGGGGAGTAGCTATGGCTACACCTTC | CASSRQGSSYGYTF | TRBV5-6 | TRBD1 | TRBJ1-2
TGTGCCAGCCTTCCTCCTAAGGGTGGGGAACAGGCGAACACTGAAGCTTTCTTT | CASLPPKGGEQANTEAFF | TRBV9 | . | TRBJ1-1
TGCGCCAGCAGCCCCCGATTAGCGGGGACCACCGGGGAGCTGTTTTTT | CASSPRLAGTTGELFF | TRBV5-1 | TRBD2 | TRBJ2-2
TGTGCCAGCAGAAGACAGGGAATAGATACGCAGTATTTT | CASRRQGIDTQYF | TRBV6-5 | TRBD1 | TRBJ2-3
TGTGCCAGTAGTATAAGAGCTAGCAATCAGCCCCAGCATTTT | CASSIRASNQPQHF | TRBV19 | . | TRBJ1-5
TGCGCCAGCAGAACGACACTTCTAGCGGGGTTCTTAACCGGGGAGCTGTTTTTT | CASRTTLLAGFLTGELFF | TRBV5-1 | TRBD2 | TRBJ2-2
TGTGCCAGCAGGGACAGCGTAAGAAACACCATATATTTT | CASRDSVRNTIYF | TRBV2 | . | TRBJ1-3
TGTGCCAGCAGCCTCCCGACCCGGGACAAGGAGACCCAGTACTTC | CASSLPTRDKETQYF | TRBV7-9 | . | TRBJ2-5
TGTGCCTGGAGTGCGACGGGGAACGAGCAGTACTTC | CAWSATGNEQYF | TRBV30 | . | TRBJ2-7
TGCAGCGTTGGTGGGGGCAGGAACCAAGAGACCCAGTACTTC | CSVGGGRNQETQYF | TRBV29-1 | . | TRBJ2-5
TGCGCCAGCAGCTTGGAGGCAGGGGGCAGGACAGATACGCAGTATTTT | CASSLEAGGRTDTQYF | TRBV5-1 | TRBD1 | TRBJ2-3
TGTGCCAGCAGCCCGCGGGCCCTGGCGAATGAAAAACTGTTTTTT | CASSPRALANEKLFF | TRBV5-5 | . | TRBJ1-4
TGTGCCAGTAGTATAAACAAAGAGCAGTTCTTC | CASSINKEQFF | TRBV19 | . | TRBJ2-1
TGTGCCACCAGCAGGACGGGAGTTGAGCAGTTCTTC | CATSRTGVEQFF | TRBV15 | . | TRBJ2-1
TGTGCCAGCAGTCTCCGACTAGCGGCCCCGCAAGAGACCCAGTACTTC | CASSLRLAAPQETQYF | TRBV27 | TRBD2 | TRBJ2-5
TGCAGCGTTGAACAAGGTGGTAGCGGGAAGCTCTACGAGCAGTACTTC | CSVEQGGSGKLYEQYF | TRBV29-1 | TRBD2 | TRBJ2-7
TGTGCCAGCAGCTCGGAGGTACGGGAAGAGACCCAGTACTTC | CASSSEVREETQYF | TRBV7-2 | . | TRBJ2-5
TGTGCCAGCAGCTTAAGCCTCAGCGGGAGAGGGGGAAATGAGCAGTTCTTC | CASSLSLSGRGGNEQFF | TRBV5-6 | TRBD2 | TRBJ2-1
TGTGCCAGCAGGACAGGGGGGACTAATGAAAAACTGTTTTTT | CASRTGGTNEKLFF | TRBV28 | TRBD1 | TRBJ1-4
TGTGCCACCCGCCAGCGGGAGAGGGAGACCCAGTACTTC | CATRQRERETQYF | TRBV5-4 | TRBD2 | TRBJ2-5
TGCAGCGTTAGCGGGGGGATGGAGACCCAGTACTTC | CSVSGGMETQYF | TRBV29-1 | TRBD2 | TRBJ2-5
TGCAGCGTTTTCGGACTAGCGGGAGGTTACAATGAGCAGTTCTTC | CSVFGLAGGYNEQFF | TRBV29-1 | TRBD2 | TRBJ2-1
TGCAGCGTTGAGGAAGGGGCCTACGAGCAGTACTTC | CSVEEGAYEQYF | TRBV29-1 | . | TRBJ2-7
TGTGCCAGCAGCTTAGGCAGCGACGAGCAGTACTTC | CASSLGSDEQYF | TRBV7-3 | . | TRBJ2-7
TGTGCCAGCAGCTTAACCGCAAGGCCGACAGGTGAAGCTTTCTTT | CASSLTARPTGEAFF | TRBV7-3 | . | TRBJ1-1
TGTGCCAGCAGTTTAGGGTCAGGTTCTTTGAAGGACGGGGAGCTGTTTTTT | CASSLGSGSLKDGELFF | TRBV28 | . | TRBJ2-2
TGCGCCAGCAGCCAAGAACTAGCGGGACAGCGCTCCTACGAGCAGTACTTC | CASSQELAGQRSYEQYF | TRBV4-3 | TRBD2 | TRBJ2-7
TGTGCCAGCAAGGAACAGGGGGCGATAAGTGAAAAACTGTTTTTT | CASKEQGAISEKLFF | TRBV2 | TRBD1 | TRBJ1-4
TGTGCCGGCTGCCCTTCGGGAAACACCATATATTTT | CAGCPSGNTIYF | TRBV6-6 | . | TRBJ1-3
TGCGCCAGCAGCCTACAGGGTGATCATGAAAAACTGTTTTTT | CASSLQGDHEKLFF | TRBV4-1 | . | TRBJ1-4
TGTGCCTGGAGGGGACAGTCGGAAAAACTGTTTTTT | CAWRGQSEKLFF | TRBV30 | TRBD1 | TRBJ1-4
TGTGCCAGCACCTCGGTCCGGGAGTTGTACGAGCAGTACTTC | CASTSVRELYEQYF | TRBV5-6 | . | TRBJ2-7
TGCGCCAGCAGCTTGACTTGGAACACCGGGGAGCTGTTTTTT | CASSLTWNTGELFF | TRBV5-1 | . | TRBJ2-2
TGTGCCAGCTCACCCGAAAGGGAGACCTACGAGCAGTACTTC | CASSPERETYEQYF | TRBV18 | . | TRBJ2-7
TGTGCCGGCAGTTCTACTAGCGGGAGACCCACAGATACGCAGTATTTT | CAGSSTSGRPTDTQYF | TRBV27 | TRBD2 | TRBJ2-3
TGTGCCAGCAGCTTGTTAGGGGGCAATGGCTACACCTTC | CASSLLGGNGYTF | TRBV27 | TRBD1 | TRBJ1-2
TGCAGCGTCGACAGGGTGAACACTGAAGCTTTCTTT | CSVDRVNTEAFF | TRBV29-1 | TRBD1 | TRBJ1-1
TGTGCCTGGAGCATAGGACAGGGGCAATTGGCCCAGCATTTT | CAWSIGQGQLAQHF | TRBV30 | TRBD1 | TRBJ1-5
TGTGCCAGCAGTGCACTAGGGTCCGGGGAGCTGTTTTTT | CASSALGSGELFF | TRBV28 | . | TRBJ2-2